The present T cell receptor (beta chain) was sequenced within a study of CD8 T cells in ankylosing spondylitis. Making the TCR beta libraries involved quantitative 5'-RACE with molecular barcodes. TCRdb re-derived calls from the 5' RACE reads in MiXCR, one entry per CDR3 protein. The table has some 90,000 distinct CDR3 sequences, around 30% seen once. Points from the study as a whole: Past research had described some motif variants in reactive arthritis synovial fluid and blood.

This clonotype was picked up many times. The antigen remains undetermined. The germline gives CDR1 DFQATT, CDR2 SNEGSKA (reference sequence). This CDR3 is 15 amino acids long. V shed 1 base and J shed 0 bases, with 10 bases lying between them. The clonotype originates from a male donor with ankylosing spondylitis or in good health (not recorded which). Sequences were obtained from blood, either unsorted or a sorted T cell fraction (not recorded which). The rearrangement uses TRBV20-1 and TRBJ1-5; D is undetermined. CDR3 DNA sequence: TGCAGTGCTAGAGGCGCGTGGAATAGCAATCAGCCCCAGCATTTT. This codes for CSARGAWNSNQPQHF.